The 19 T cell receptor beta chains given below trace back to one sample, sequenced in a study of blood T cells in healthy people across ages (dated by TCRdb to between 2015 and 2016). Receptor amplification or capture employed 5' RACE. The second PCR ran for roughly 7 to 12 cycles and used a J-beta primer mix along with a sample-barcoded 5' primer. TCRdb passed the public sequencing reads through fastp at Q25 and MiXCR, retaining productive beta sequences. Rows with one shared CDR3 protein collapse into an entry with the most common genes and DNA. Counted in this sample were 1.5 million to 2 million distinct CDR3 sequences; approximately 39% of them appeared once. The ten largest make up 20% to 25% of the sample. Specimen: blood. Receptor source: a human donor in good health.

The chain recombines TRBV2 with TRBJ2-7, with a weak D call TRBD1 (6 bases). Germline assignment: CDR1 SNHLY and CDR2 FYNNEI. V was clipped by 1 base and J by 4 bases, with 14 bases between them. The CDR3 extends over 15 amino acids. CDR3 region: CASSEEGGSGYEQYF. The DNA of the CDR3 is TGTGCCAGCAGTGAAGAAGGGGGTTCAGGGTACGAGCAGTACTTC.

The V gene is TRBV9, the J gene TRBJ1-1; D perhaps matches TRBD1 (5 bases). The CDR3 is 12 amino acids. Per the germline V gene, CDR1 is SGDLS and CDR2 is YYNGEE. V lost 3 bases to trimming and J lost 4 bases, with 7 bases between them. Here the CDR3 reads CASSDGGTEAFF. Here the CDR3 DNA reads TGTGCCAGCAGCGACGGGGGCACTGAAGCTTTCTTT. The full variable domain, rest sourced from reference TRBV9 and TRBJ1-1, is DSGVTQTPKHLITATGQRVTLRCSPRSGDLSVYWYQQSLDQGLQFLIQYYNGEERAKGNILERFSAQQFPDLHSELNLSSLELGDSALYFCASSDGGTEAFFGQGTRLTVV.

This clonotype was recorded a few times. The rearrangement joins TRBV6-6 to TRBJ2-3, with D possibly TRBD2 on 7 matching bases. CDR3 length equals 14 residues. Per germline, CDR1 MNHNY and CDR2 SVGAGI (reference sequence). Trimming left V 2 bases short and J 4 bases short, with 10 bases between. The CDR3 spells CASSYKGGADTQYF. For the CDR3, the DNA is TGTGCCAGCAGTTACAAGGGGGGGGCAGATACGCAGTATTTT.

This chain joins TRBV4-1 and TRBJ1-1, with a weak D call TRBD1 (5 bases). Germline loops: CDR1 MGHRA, CDR2 YSYEKL. CDR3 size: 16 residues. V lost 1 base and J 1 base, leaving 13 bases between the germline ends. The CDR3 bases are TGCGCCAGCAGCCAAGCCTTCGGACAAAGGAACACTGAAGCTTTCTTT. This encodes CASSQAFGQRNTEAFF.

This clonotype was detected only a few times. The J gene is TRBJ1-1, the V gene TRBV19, with D unresolved. This CDR3 region has 12 residues. Germline CDR1 and CDR2: LNHDA and SQIVND (reference sequence). V lost 6 bases to trimming and J lost 7 bases, with 12 bases between them. For the CDR3, the DNA is TGTGCCAGTAGAGGCATGCCCCGTGAAGCTTTCTTT. It is translated as CASRGMPREAFF.

The rearrangement uses TRBV4-3 and TRBJ2-4, with D perhaps matching TRBD2 (6 bases). The J call could be wrong; TRBJ2-7 is a better fit for the DNA end. The CDR3 has 14 residues. Looked up from germline, CDR1 is LGHNA and CDR2 is YSLEER. In nucleotides, the CDR3 is TGCGCCAGCAGCCAAGAATCGGGACTCTACGAGCAGTACTTC. Amino acids: CASSQESGLYEQYF.

The CDR3: CASRPSGQGVGYF. In DNA, the CDR3 is TGTGCCAGCAGACCATCAGGACAGGGTGTAGGGTATTTT. The chain couples TRBV7-2 to TRBJ2-3; TRBD1 agrees at 8 bases. The V segment lost 6 bases and the J segment 14 bases; nucleotides outside the gene matches: 13. In germline, CDR1 is SGHTA, CDR2 FQGNSA. This CDR3 spans 13 amino acids. Full variable domain (missing parts from reference TRBV7-2 and TRBJ2-3): GAGVSQSPSNKVTEKGKDVELRCDPISGHTALYWYRQSLGQGLEFLIYFQGNSAPDKSGLPSDRFSAERTGGSVSTLTIQRTQQEDSAVYLCASRPSGQGVGYFGPGTRLTVL.

The V gene is TRBV4-1, the J gene TRBJ2-1, with D perhaps matching TRBD2 (7 bases). Trimming left V 1 base short and J 7 bases short, with 14 bases between. The V gene's germline CDR1 is MGHRA and CDR2 YSYEKL. CDR3 size: 15 residues. The CDR3 loop is CASSQVLGGANEQFF. The CDR3 nucleotides are TGCGCCAGCAGCCAAGTCCTAGGGGGGGCGAATGAGCAGTTCTTC.

The rearrangement uses TRBV24-1 and TRBJ2-1; possibly TRBD1 or TRBD2 for D (5 bases each). The CDR3 spans 14 residues. Trimming stripped 5 bases from V and 0 bases from J, with 7 bases between. Germline values: CDR1 KGHDR, CDR2 SFDVKD. CDR3 nucleotides: TGTGCCACCAGTGTGGGGGACTCCTACAATGAGCAGTTCTTC. Protein: CATSVGDSYNEQFF.

This clonotype has a single count. J is TRBJ2-1 and V is TRBV20-1; D unclear. Trimming stripped 3 bases from V and 7 bases from J, with 16 bases between. There are 14 residues in the CDR3. CDR1 is DFQATT, CDR2 SNEGSKA, per germline (reference sequence). The CDR3 sequence: CSASAALLYNEQFF. CDR3 nucleotides: TGCAGTGCTAGCGCCGCCTTATTATATAATGAGCAGTTCTTC.

The chain combines TRBV7-3 with TRBJ2-1, with 7 nucleotides matching TRBD1. V shed 1 base, J shed 5 bases, and the junction held 8 bases outside the gene matches. This CDR3 is 16 amino acids long. Germline values: CDR1 SGHTA, CDR2 FQGTGA. The CDR3, as DNA: TGTGCCAGCAGCTTAAGACAGGGCGTAGCTCACAATGAGCAGTTCTTC. Protein product: CASSLRQGVAHNEQFF. Based on the CDR3 plus reference TRBV7-3 and TRBJ2-1, the full variable domain is GAGVSQTPSNKVTEKGKYVELRCDPISGHTALYWYRQSLGQGPEFLIYFQGTGAADDSGLPNDRFFAVRPEGSVSTLKIQRTERGDSAVYLCASSLRQGVAHNEQFFGPGTRLTVL.

The rearrangement joins TRBV6-6 to TRBJ2-7; maybe TRBD2 (6 bases). CDR1 and CDR2 from the germline V gene are MNHNY and SVGAGI (reference sequence). V was shortened by 0 bases and J by 1 base, with 16 bases between the two germline ends. This CDR3 has 17 amino acids. In DNA, the CDR3 is TGTGCCAGCAGTTACTCGAAGTCTCGGGGGTCTTCCTACGAGCAGTACTTC. Translating gives CASSYSKSRGSSYEQYF.

The V and J genes are TRBV6-6 and TRBJ2-1; 7 bases are shared with TRBD1. The CDR3 totals 13 residues. After removal of 8 bases from V and 4 bases from J, the junction contained 5 bases not matched to a gene. Germline CDR1 is MNHNY and CDR2 is SVGAGI (reference sequence). DNA for the CDR3: TGTGCCAGCGGGGACAGAACTTACAATGAGCAGTTCTTC. The encoded protein is CASGDRTYNEQFF.

This clonotype has more than one count but fewer than ten. This chain connects TRBV24-1 to TRBJ1-2; maybe TRBD1 (5 bases). Trimming left V 3 bases short and J 8 bases short, with 9 bases between. Germline V gene data show CDR1 as KGHDR and CDR2 as SFDVKD. CDR3 size: 12 residues. The CDR3 region is CATSDAGHGYTF. DNA of the CDR3: TGTGCCACCAGTGATGCAGGGCACGGCTACACCTTC.

This clonotype was seen only a few times. V gene TRBV4-2 combines with J gene TRBJ2-1, with D possibly matching TRBD2 (7 bases). The V end lost 1 base, the J end lost 2 bases, and 12 bases lay between the germline ends. The CDR3 contains 16 residues. Germline V gene data show CDR1 as LGHNA and CDR2 as YNFKEQ. CDR3: CASSQGEGGTYNEQFF. CDR3 in DNA: TGTGCCAGCAGCCAAGGGGAGGGGGGCACCTACAATGAGCAGTTCTTC.

A few counts support this clonotype. The rearrangement joins TRBV12-3 or TRBV12-4 to TRBJ2-3; either TRBD1 or TRBD2 may fit D (5 bases each). Trimming stripped 6 bases from V and 2 bases from J, with 15 bases between. The CDR3 spans 15 residues. The CDR3 coding sequence is TGTGCCAGCAGACCCAACCTAGGGACCACAGATACGCAGTATTTT. Its translation: CASRPNLGTTDTQYF.

This chain connects TRBV5-5 to TRBJ1-1, with D hard to call. Trimming removed 4 bases at V and 1 base at J, with 14 bases between. Looked up from germline, CDR1 is SGHKS and CDR2 is YYEKEE (reference sequence). The CDR3 consists of 15 residues. CDR3 sequence: CASSGERGKNTEAFF. Here the CDR3 DNA reads TGTGCCAGCAGCGGCGAGCGTGGAAAGAACACTGAAGCTTTCTTT.

This chain connects TRBV7-9 to TRBJ2-5; 8 bases match TRBD2. CDR3 length: 17 amino acids. J lost 1 base, V lost 1 base, and 8 bases had no gene match. Looked up from germline, CDR1 is SEHNR and CDR2 is FQNEAQ (reference sequence). In DNA form, the CDR3 reads TGTGCCAGCAGCTTAGGTAGTTCAAGCGGGGGCCAAGAGACCCAGTACTTC. Residues: CASSLGSSSGGQETQYF.

The chain carries TRBV12-3 or TRBV12-4 and TRBJ2-5, with 8 bases aligning to TRBD1. V shed 8 bases and J 8 bases; nucleotides not matched to a gene: 19. The CDR3 has 16 amino acids. This CDR3 is CASAIAAGQGIETQYF. The DNA of the CDR3 is TGTGCCAGCGCTATAGCTGCAGGACAGGGAATCGAAACCCAGTACTTC.